The 3 T cell receptor beta chains below all came from one sample that was sequenced in a study of monozygotic twins with inflammatory bowel disease. TCRdb re-called the 5' RACE reads and gives one entry per CDR3 protein, without DNA. With some 190,000 distinct CDR3 sequences in the sample, the ten largest clones hold 7.5% to 8%. Sequenced material: blood. The receptor set was obtained from a human donor with ulcerative colitis or Crohn's disease, or a healthy co-twin of an affected twin (not recorded which).

The J gene is TRBJ2-1, the V gene TRBV4-3. The CDR3 covers 13 residues. Germline V gene sequence: CDR1 LGHNA, CDR2 YSLEER. The CDR3 is CASSQRPYNEQFF.

The J gene is TRBJ2-1, the V gene TRBV4-1; checking the TCRdb D call of TRBD1 is not possible without DNA. Germline V lookup: CDR1 MGHRA, CDR2 YSYEKL. The CDR3 runs 15 residues. The CDR3 spells CASSQVADPGGEQFF.

The J gene is TRBJ2-5, the V gene TRBV4-2; TCRdb indicates TRBD2, and absent DNA this call remains unverified. CDR1 and CDR2 from the germline V gene are LGHNA and YNFKEQ. The CDR3 covers 17 residues. The chain's CDR3 is CASSQDPQGLAGETQYF.